One and the same sample provided the 17 T cell receptor beta chains below, sequenced in a study of blood T cell repertoires in COVID-19. Profiling relied on immunoSEQ multiplex PCR, and the TCRdb table lists in-frame clones only, not all of them. The data show tens of thousands of clones, 70% to 90% seen once. The sample comprised peripheral blood. The origin of the receptors is a human donor in a cohort sampled during active COVID-19.

The gene calls are TRBV6-6 and TRBJ1-2; the D is unclear. V lost 6 bases and J 3 bases, leaving 5 bases between the germline ends. The CDR3 extends over 11 amino acids. The germline V gene encodes CDR1 MNHNY and CDR2 SVGAGI (reference sequence). The CDR3 sequence: CASSPDYGYTF. CDR3 nucleotides: TGTGCCAGCAGCCCGGACTATGGCTACACCTTC.

The chain employs TRBV9 and TRBJ1-5; 8 bases fit TRBD1. J gave up 6 bases and V 0 bases, and 5 bases lay outside the gene matches. The V gene's germline CDR1 is SGDLS and CDR2 YYNGEE. The CDR3 length is 15 residues. The CDR3 here is CASSVGTGIGQPQHF. The CDR3 nucleotides are TGTGCCAGCAGCGTAGGGACAGGGATCGGTCAGCCCCAGCATTTT.

This clone was recorded once. The rearrangement joins TRBV5-5 to TRBJ1-1, with D possibly matching TRBD1 (6 bases). This CDR3 is built from 14 residues. Trimming stripped 0 bases from V and 2 bases from J, with 8 bases between. The germline V gene has CDR1 SGHKS and CDR2 YYEKEE (reference sequence). CDR3 nucleotide sequence: TGTGCCAGCAGCTTGGGACAGGCAAACACTGAAGCTTTCTTT. Protein: CASSLGQANTEAFF.

This clone was seen once. The chain uses TRBV3-1 (or the pseudogene TRBV3-2) and TRBJ2-5; D may be TRBD1 (6 bases). V dropped 4 bases and J dropped 5 bases, with 17 bases sitting between them. Germline V lookup: CDR1 LGHDT, CDR2 YNNKEL (reference sequence). There are 15 residues in the CDR3. CDR3 loop: CASSLGAGLTETQYF. The CDR3, as DNA: TGTGCCAGCAGCCTGGGGGCGGGCCTGACGGAGACCCAGTACTTC.

V and J are TRBV5-4 and TRBJ2-1; TRBD1 aligns across 7 bases. This CDR3 comprises 14 residues. After removal of 2 bases from V and 2 bases from J, the junction contained 1 base not matched to a gene. Germline V gene data show CDR1 as SGHNT and CDR2 as YYREEE (reference sequence). CDR3 bases: TGTGCCAGCAGCTTAGGGGGCCCCTACAATGAGCAGTTCTTC. This translates into CASSLGGPYNEQFF.

This rearrangement joins TRBV20-1 to TRBJ2-5, with 14 bases identical to TRBD2. CDR1 and CDR2 (germline): DFQATT, SNEGSKA (reference sequence). The CDR3 loop spans 18 amino acids. With 3 bases clipped from V and 1 base from J, the junction kept 10 bases outside the gene matches. The CDR3 DNA reads as TGCAGTGCTAGTCGACTAGCGGGGGGGCAGGGGTTCCAAGAGACCCAGTACTTC. It yields the protein CSASRLAGGQGFQETQYF.

In its sample, this clone was seen once. The gene calls are TRBV20-1 and TRBJ2-1; D may be TRBD1 (6 bases). This CDR3 is 13 amino acids long. CDR1 and CDR2 from the germline V gene are DFQATT and SNEGSKA (reference sequence). Trimming removed 3 bases from V and 5 bases from J, with 11 bases in between. The CDR3 region is CSASKQGNNEQFF. The DNA for the CDR3 is TGCAGTGCTAGTAAGCAGGGGAACAATGAGCAGTTCTTC.

The chain recombines TRBV19 with TRBJ2-1, with TRBD2 matching over 10 bases. Germline CDR1 and CDR2: LNHDA and SQIVND (reference sequence). This CDR3 has 15 residues. With V trimmed by 6 bases and J by 6 bases, 8 bases remained unmatched. CDR3 nucleotide sequence: TGTGCCAGTAGCGCTGAGCGGGGGGGCTTCAATGAGCAGTTCTTC. Translation gives CASSAERGGFNEQFF.

This clone was detected only once. V and J are TRBV4-3 and TRBJ1-4; D gene unclear. The CDR3 has 16 residues. Germline CDR1 is LGHNA and CDR2 is YSLEER. V lost 0 bases and J lost 4, with 12 bases in between. The CDR3 DNA sequence: TGCGCCAGCAGCCAAGATTCCCAGGCTATTAATGAAAAACTGTTTTTT. Its translation is CASSQDSQAINEKLFF.

This clone appeared a single time. In DNA, the CDR3 is TGCGCCAGCAGCGATTCGACAGGGGGCCGCTACACCTTC. Amino acids: CASSDSTGGRYTF. This chain connects TRBV4-3 to TRBJ1-2; 10 bases line up with TRBD1. With V trimmed by 5 bases and J by 9 bases, 6 bases remained unmatched. Germline CDR1 is LGHNA and CDR2 is YSLEER. This CDR3 has 13 amino acids.

V and J are TRBV10-3 and TRBJ2-3, with D tentatively TRBD2 (6 bases). CDR3 length: 15 amino acids. Per germline, CDR1 ENHRY and CDR2 SYGVKD. V lost 7 bases and J 2 bases, leaving 16 bases between the germline ends. CDR3 amino acids: CAITRGAAPTDTQYF. The CDR3 DNA is TGTGCCATCACCCGCGGGGCAGCCCCCACAGATACGCAGTATTTT.

J is TRBJ1-6 and V is TRBV19, with 10 nucleotides matching TRBD1. After removal of 2 bases from V and 11 bases from J, the junction contained 9 bases not matched to a gene. CDR3 size: 16 residues. CDR1 and CDR2 from the germline V gene are LNHDA and SQIVND (reference sequence). The CDR3 DNA reads TGTGCCAGTAGTATAAAACCCGGGACAGGGGCAACACCCCTCCACTTT. Amino acids: CASSIKPGTGATPLHF.

This clone was seen a few times. The chain links TRBV2 to TRBJ2-3; 7 positions match TRBD2. V lost 7 bases to trimming and J lost 0 bases; unmatched junction nucleotides: 7. This CDR3 has 15 amino acids. Germline CDR1 SNHLY, CDR2 FYNNEI. CDR3: CASNPTSPSTDTQYF. The CDR3 nucleotides are TGTGCCAGCAATCCGACTAGCCCGAGCACAGATACGCAGTATTTT.

V gene TRBV30 combines with J gene TRBJ1-6, with 11 bases lining up with TRBD1. J was trimmed by 14 bases and V by 4 bases; bases with no gene match: 7. The CDR3 totals 13 residues. In germline, CDR1 is GTSNPN, CDR2 SVGIG (reference sequence). CDR3 sequence: CAWNSGQGDALHF. CDR3 in DNA: TGTGCCTGGAACTCGGGACAGGGGGATGCCCTCCACTTT.

With regard to this clone: The same CDR3 is also encoded by other DNA sequences in this sample. The chain couples TRBV7-9 to TRBJ1-1; D is unresolved. Trimming took off 1 base at V and 1 base at J, with 7 bases between the two ends. Germline CDR1 is SEHNR and CDR2 is FQNEAQ (reference sequence). This CDR3 is 14 amino acids long. CDR3 sequence: CASSLGTGNTEAFF. The CDR3 DNA follows: TGTGCCAGCAGCTTAGGCACGGGGAACACTGAAGCTTTCTTT.

This clone was seen a single time. The gene calls are TRBV3-1 (or the pseudogene TRBV3-2) and TRBJ2-4; 7 nucleotides align to TRBD1. This CDR3 is built from 19 residues. V dropped 1 base and J dropped 0; count of bases not matched to a gene: 12. Germline CDR1 and CDR2: LGHDT and YNNKEL (reference sequence). The CDR3 here is CASSQGKGGGGVAKNIQYF. The CDR3 coding sequence is TGTGCCAGCAGCCAAGGTAAAGGGGGCGGTGGAGTAGCCAAAAACATTCAGTACTTC.

This chain uses TRBV7-2 with TRBJ1-2, with 10 bases identical to TRBD1. V was clipped by 3 bases and J by 5 bases; unmatched bases: 3. The CDR3 runs to 14 residues. The germline V gene has CDR1 SGHTA and CDR2 FQGNSA. The CDR3 loop reads CASSFPGQGYGYTF. CDR3 in DNA: TGTGCCAGCAGCTTTCCGGGACAGGGGTATGGCTACACCTTC.